This TCR beta chain was profiled in a study of blood T cell repertoires in COVID-19. Across the whole study: The cDNA or gDNA used as material had been derived from T cells, B-cell-depleted T cells, or PBMCs.

This CDR3 region has 15 residues. V shed 3 bases and J 6 bases; nucleotides not matched to a gene: 8. Germline V lookup: CDR1 SGHTA, CDR2 FQGNSA. Profiling relied on immunoSEQ multiplex PCR, and the TCRdb table lists in-frame clones only, not all of them. Of 250,000 or so clones listed, approximately 90% are singletons. The sequence was obtained from a man younger than 35 with active or convalescent COVID-19. The chain is built from TRBV7-2 and TRBJ2-3, with TRBD1 matching 8 bases. The specimen was peripheral blood. In DNA form, the CDR3 reads TGTGCCAGCAGCTTTGACAGGGGACAGACGGATACGCAGTATTTT. Protein sequence: CASSFDRGQTDTQYF.